Given below is one TCR beta chain in context. Read sequence stops 3 residues before the CDR3 end, and the germline J gene provides the missing end. These data belong to a study of T cells in women clearing cervical HPV infection. This CDR3 spans 16 amino acids. The germline V gene has CDR1 KGHSH and CDR2 LQKENI. V was pared by 4 bases and J by 5 bases, with 12 bases of the junction left unmatched. Only in-frame clones appear in the TCRdb table, and some are missing; sequencing was by immunoSEQ multiplex PCR. The specimen's table records 15,000 to 20,000 clones. The chain links TRBV18 to TRBJ2-7; TRBD1 matches at 9 bases. The clonotype was recovered from a woman between 18 and 75 years old with a cervical HPV16 infection that either progressed to CIN3+ or cleared (not recorded which). The specimen was blood buffy coat. The sequenced CDR3 bases are TGTGCCAGCTCACGTAGGAGTGGACAGGGGTGGGACGAG. This encodes CASSRRSGQGWDE. The full CDR3 sequence reads CASSRRSGQGWDEQYF.